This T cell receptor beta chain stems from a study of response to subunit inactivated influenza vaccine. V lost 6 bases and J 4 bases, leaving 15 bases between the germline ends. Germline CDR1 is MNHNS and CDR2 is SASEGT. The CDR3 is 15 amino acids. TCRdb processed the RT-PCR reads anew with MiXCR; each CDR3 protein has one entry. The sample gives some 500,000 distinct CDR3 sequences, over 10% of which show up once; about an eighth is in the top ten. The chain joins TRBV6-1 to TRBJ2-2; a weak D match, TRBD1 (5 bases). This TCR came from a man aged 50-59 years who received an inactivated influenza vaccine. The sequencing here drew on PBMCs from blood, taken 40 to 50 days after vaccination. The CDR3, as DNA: TGTGCCAGCAGGATGGGGCACTCAGGCACCGGGGAGCTGTTTTTT. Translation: CASRMGHSGTGELFF.